The T cell receptor (beta chain) described here comes from a study of shared clonotypes between healthy human individuals. The study's findings and limits: Some clonotypes were shared by all four sorted-subset donors, while others were not shared. The non-shared ones had lower generation probabilities than the shared ones.

Comment on this clone: Its specificity is unknown.

V was cut by 6 bases and J by 3 bases, with 22 bases left in between. The germline V gene has CDR1 SQVTM and CDR2 ANQGSEA. The CDR3 consists of 16 residues. Assay execution proceeded at the deep level. Profiled with immunoSEQ multiplex PCR; TCRdb holds only in-frame clones, not every one. The sample has 950,000 to 1,200,000 clones; roughly 80% are singletons. What was sequenced was memory CD4+ T cells from PBMCs. Subset noted: CD45RA-negative fraction. The chain employs TRBV29-1 and TRBJ2-3; D is possibly TRBD2 (7 bases). The TCR originated in a man younger than 35 in good health. Some clones in this sample may be carry-over from other donors' samples. CDR3 coding DNA: TGCAGCGTAATTTTACAGGGCGGGAGTATAACAGATACGCAGTATTTT. As protein: CSVILQGGSITDTQYF.